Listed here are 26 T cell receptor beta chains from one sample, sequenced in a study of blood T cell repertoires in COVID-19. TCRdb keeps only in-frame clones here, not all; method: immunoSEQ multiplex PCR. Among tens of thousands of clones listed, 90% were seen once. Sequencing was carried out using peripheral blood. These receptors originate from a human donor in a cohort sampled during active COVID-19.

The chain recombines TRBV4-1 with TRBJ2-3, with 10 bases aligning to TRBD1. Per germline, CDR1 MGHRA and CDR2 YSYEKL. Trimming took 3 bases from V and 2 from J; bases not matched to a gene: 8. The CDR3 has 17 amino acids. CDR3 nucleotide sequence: TGCGCCAGCAGCCACGAAGGGACAGGGGTTTTCACAGATACGCAGTATTTT. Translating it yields CASSHEGTGVFTDTQYF.

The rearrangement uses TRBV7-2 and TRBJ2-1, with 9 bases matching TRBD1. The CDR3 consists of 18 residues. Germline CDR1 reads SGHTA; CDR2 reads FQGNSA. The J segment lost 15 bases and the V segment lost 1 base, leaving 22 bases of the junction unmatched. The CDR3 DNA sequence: TGTGCCAGCAGCTTAGGTAGTGGACTCCGGGACAGGGACCCCCTTAGGTTCTTC. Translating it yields CASSLGSGLRDRDPLRFF.

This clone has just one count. The CDR3 spells CASSYSGRATDTQYF. CDR3 nucleotide sequence: TGTGCCAGCAGTTACAGCGGGAGGGCCACAGATACGCAGTATTTT. The chain employs TRBV28 and TRBJ2-3; 10 positions match TRBD2. The CDR3 spans 15 residues. Germline trimming cut 4 bases from V and 2 bases from J; bases unmatched to any gene: 3. Germline V gives CDR1 MDHEN, CDR2 SYDVKM. Using reference TRBV28 and TRBJ2-3 for the parts outside the CDR3, the full variable domain is DVKVTQSSRYLVKRTGEKVFLECVQDMDHENMFWYRQDPGLGLRLIYFSYDVKMKEKGDIPEGYSVSREKKERFSLILESASTNQTSMYLCASSYSGRATDTQYFGPGTRLTVL.

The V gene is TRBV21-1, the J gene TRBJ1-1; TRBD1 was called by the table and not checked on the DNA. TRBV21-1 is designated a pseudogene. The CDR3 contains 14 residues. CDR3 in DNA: TGTGCCATGAACAGGGGGCGGAATTGGACTGAAGCTTTCTTT. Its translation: CAMNRGRNWTEAFF.

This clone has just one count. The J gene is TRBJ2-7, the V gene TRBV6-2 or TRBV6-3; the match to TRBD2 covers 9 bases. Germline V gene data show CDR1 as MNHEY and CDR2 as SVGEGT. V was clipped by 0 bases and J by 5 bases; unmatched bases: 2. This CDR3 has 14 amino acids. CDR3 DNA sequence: TGTGCCAGCAGTTACTCTAGCGGGAGTGACGAGCAGTACTTC. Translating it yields CASSYSSGSDEQYF.

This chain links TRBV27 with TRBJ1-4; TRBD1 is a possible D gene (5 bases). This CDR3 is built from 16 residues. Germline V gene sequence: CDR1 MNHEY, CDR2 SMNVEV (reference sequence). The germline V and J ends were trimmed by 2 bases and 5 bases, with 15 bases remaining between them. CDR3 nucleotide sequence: TGTGCCAGCAGTTTAGGGGTAGGGGCGCTGAATGAAAAACTGTTTTTT. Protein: CASSLGVGALNEKLFF.

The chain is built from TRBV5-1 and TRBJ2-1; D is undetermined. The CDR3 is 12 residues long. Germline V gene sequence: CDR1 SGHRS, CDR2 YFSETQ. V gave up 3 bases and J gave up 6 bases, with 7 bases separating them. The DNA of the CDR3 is TGCGCCAGCAGCTCCTTAGTCAATGAGCAGTTCTTC. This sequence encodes CASSSLVNEQFF.

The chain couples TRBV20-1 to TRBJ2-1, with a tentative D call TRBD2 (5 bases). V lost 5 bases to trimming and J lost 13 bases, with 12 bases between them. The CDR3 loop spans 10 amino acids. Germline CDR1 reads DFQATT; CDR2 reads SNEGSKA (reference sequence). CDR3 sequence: CSASIATQFF. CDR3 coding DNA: TGCAGTGCTTCCATAGCGACACAGTTCTTC.

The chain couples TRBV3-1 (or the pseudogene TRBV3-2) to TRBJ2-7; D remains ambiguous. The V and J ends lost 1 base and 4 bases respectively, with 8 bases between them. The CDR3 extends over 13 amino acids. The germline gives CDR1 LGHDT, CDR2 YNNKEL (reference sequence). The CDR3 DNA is TGTGCCAGCAGCCAAGGACAAGGTTACGAGCAGTACTTC. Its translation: CASSQGQGYEQYF.

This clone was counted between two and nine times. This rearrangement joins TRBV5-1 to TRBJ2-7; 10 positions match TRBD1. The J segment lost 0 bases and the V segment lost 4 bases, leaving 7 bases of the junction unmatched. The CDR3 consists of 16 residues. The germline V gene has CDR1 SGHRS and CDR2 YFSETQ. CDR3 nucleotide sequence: TGCGCCAGCAGCAAGGGACAGGGGTCCCCCTCCTACGAGCAGTACTTC. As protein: CASSKGQGSPSYEQYF.

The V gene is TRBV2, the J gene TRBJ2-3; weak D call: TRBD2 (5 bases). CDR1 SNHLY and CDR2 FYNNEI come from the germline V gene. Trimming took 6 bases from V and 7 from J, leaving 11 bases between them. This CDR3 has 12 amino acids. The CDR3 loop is CASRETTNTQYF. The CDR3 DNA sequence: TGTGCCAGCAGGGAAACGACTAATACGCAGTATTTT.

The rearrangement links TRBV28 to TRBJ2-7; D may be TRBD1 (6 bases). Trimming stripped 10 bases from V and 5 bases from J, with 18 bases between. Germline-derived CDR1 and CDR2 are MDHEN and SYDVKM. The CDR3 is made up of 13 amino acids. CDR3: CATRFQGTHEQYF. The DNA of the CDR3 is TGTGCCACCCGGTTTCAGGGGACCCACGAGCAGTACTTC.

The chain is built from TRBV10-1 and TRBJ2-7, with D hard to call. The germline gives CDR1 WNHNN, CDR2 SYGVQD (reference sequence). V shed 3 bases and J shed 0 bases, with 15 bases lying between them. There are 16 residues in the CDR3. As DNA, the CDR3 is TGCGCCAGCAGTGATGGTTTAGCAGAAAGCTCCTACGAGCAGTACTTC. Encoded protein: CASSDGLAESSYEQYF.

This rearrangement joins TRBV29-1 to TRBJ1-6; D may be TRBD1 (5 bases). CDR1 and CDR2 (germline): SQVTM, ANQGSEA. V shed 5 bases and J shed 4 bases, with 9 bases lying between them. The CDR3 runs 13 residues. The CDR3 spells CSVPRQYNSPLHF. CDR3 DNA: TGCAGCGTTCCCAGACAGTATAATTCACCCCTCCACTTT.

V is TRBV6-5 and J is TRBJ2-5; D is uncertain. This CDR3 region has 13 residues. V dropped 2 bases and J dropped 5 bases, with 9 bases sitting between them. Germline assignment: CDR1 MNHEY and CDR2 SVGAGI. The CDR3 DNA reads TGTGCCAGCAGTTACCCCCCGGAGGAGACCCAGTACTTC. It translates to CASSYPPEETQYF.

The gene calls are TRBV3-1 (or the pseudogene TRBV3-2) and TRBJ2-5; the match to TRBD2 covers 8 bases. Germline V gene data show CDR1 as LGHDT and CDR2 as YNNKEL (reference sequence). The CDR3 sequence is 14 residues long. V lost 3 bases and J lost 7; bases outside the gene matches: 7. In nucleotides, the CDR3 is TGTGCCAGCAGCCACAGCACCCGGGGGGGGACCCAGTACTTC. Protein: CASSHSTRGGTQYF.

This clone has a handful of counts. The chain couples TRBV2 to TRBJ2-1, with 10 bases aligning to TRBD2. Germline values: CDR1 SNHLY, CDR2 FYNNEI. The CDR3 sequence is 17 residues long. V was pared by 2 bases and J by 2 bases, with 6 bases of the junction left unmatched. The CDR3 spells CASSELEREGPYNEQFF. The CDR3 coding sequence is TGTGCCAGCAGTGAACTGGAGCGGGAGGGCCCCTACAATGAGCAGTTCTTC.

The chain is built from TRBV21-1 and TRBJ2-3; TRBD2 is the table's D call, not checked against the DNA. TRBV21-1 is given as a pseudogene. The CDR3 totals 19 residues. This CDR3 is CASSLSFRREALRADTQYF. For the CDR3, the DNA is TGTGCCAGCAGCCTTTCCTTCCGGCGGGAGGCCCTACGGGCAGATACGCAGTATTTT.

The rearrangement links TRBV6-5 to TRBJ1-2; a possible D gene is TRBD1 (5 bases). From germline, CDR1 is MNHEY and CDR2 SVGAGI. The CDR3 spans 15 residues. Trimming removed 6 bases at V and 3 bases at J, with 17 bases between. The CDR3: CASRSPGDGDYGYTF. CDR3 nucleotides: TGTGCCAGCAGGTCCCCGGGGGACGGGGACTATGGCTACACCTTC.

CDR3 DNA sequence: TGTGCCAGCAGCTTTCTCGGGAGGACTAGTATACGCAATGAGCAGTTCTTC. Amino acid sequence: CASSFLGRTSIRNEQFF. The rearrangement joins TRBV7-9 to TRBJ2-1; 7 bases fit TRBD2. J lost 6 bases, V lost 3 bases, and 14 bases had no gene match. CDR1 and CDR2 from the germline V gene are SEHNR and FQNEAQ (reference sequence). The CDR3 loop spans 17 amino acids.

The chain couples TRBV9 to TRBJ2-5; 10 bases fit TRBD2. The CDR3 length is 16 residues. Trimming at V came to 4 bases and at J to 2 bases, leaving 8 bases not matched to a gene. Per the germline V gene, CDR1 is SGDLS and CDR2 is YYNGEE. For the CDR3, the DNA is TGTGCCAGCAGCTCAGCTAGCGGGGGCCCACAAGAGACCCAGTACTTC. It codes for CASSSASGGPQETQYF.

This chain's CDR3 is CASKDRNTGELFF. The CDR3 region has the DNA TGTGCCAGCAAAGACAGGAACACCGGGGAGCTGTTTTTT. V and J are TRBV6-5 and TRBJ2-2; D is perhaps TRBD1 (5 bases). The CDR3 covers 13 residues. The ends were cut back, 7 bases at V and 1 base at J, with 7 bases in the middle. CDR1 is MNHEY and CDR2 is SVGAGI in the germline V gene.

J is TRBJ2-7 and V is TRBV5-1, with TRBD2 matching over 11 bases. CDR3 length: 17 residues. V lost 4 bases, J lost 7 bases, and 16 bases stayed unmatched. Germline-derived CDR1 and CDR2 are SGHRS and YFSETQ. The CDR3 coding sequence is TGCGCCAGCAGCCCCTTGCCCGGTAGCGGGGGGGCAGATGAGCAGTACTTC. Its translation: CASSPLPGSGGADEQYF.

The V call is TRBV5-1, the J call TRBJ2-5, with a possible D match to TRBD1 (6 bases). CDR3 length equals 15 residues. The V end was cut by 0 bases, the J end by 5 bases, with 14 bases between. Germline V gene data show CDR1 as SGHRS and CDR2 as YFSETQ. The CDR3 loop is CASSLEQGRGETQYF. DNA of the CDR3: TGCGCCAGCAGCTTGGAGCAGGGGCGCGGGGAGACCCAGTACTTC.

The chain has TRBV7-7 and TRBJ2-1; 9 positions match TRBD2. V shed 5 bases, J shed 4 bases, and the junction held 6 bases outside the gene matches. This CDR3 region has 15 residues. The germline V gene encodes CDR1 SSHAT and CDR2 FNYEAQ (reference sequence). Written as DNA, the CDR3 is TGTGCCAGCAGCAACCTAGCGGGACCTTACAATGAGCAGTTCTTC. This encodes CASSNLAGPYNEQFF.

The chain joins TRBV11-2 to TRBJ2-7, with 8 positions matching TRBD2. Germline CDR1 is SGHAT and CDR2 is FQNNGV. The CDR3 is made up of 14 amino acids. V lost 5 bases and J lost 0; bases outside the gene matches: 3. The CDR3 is CASSLTSGSYEQYF. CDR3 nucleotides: TGTGCCAGCAGCCTAACTAGCGGCTCCTACGAGCAGTACTTC.